This passage covers 13 T cell receptor beta chains from one sample sequenced in a study of regulatory T cells in long-lasting Graves disease. Time point in this sample: persistent/refractory GD, antithyroid drugs over 5 years with positive TRAb. The TCR library was made from RNA that had been extracted from PBMCs in TRIzol. Arm-PCR of CDR3 regions and iRepertoire HTBI primers were the basis on which TCR beta libraries were built. TCRdb independently ran MiXCR on the multiplex PCR reads; one entry per CDR3 protein. The sample has around 430,000 distinct CDR3 sequences; around a fifth are singletons. The source material was peripheral blood mononuclear cells (PBMCs), sampled when the disease was refractory, from a patient treated with antithyroid drugs. Receptors originate from a female donor with Graves disease.

This clonotype was observed a handful of times. The rearrangement uses TRBV15 and TRBJ1-3; D is unclear. V gave up 0 bases and J gave up 0 bases, with 9 bases separating them. This CDR3 has 16 residues. CDR1 is LNHNV, CDR2 YYDKDF, per germline (reference sequence). DNA of the CDR3: TGTGCCACCAGCAGAGATAAGGGTTTCTCTGGAAACACCATATATTTT. Translated: CATSRDKGFSGNTIYF.

This clonotype was picked up many times. V usage is TRBV28 and J usage is TRBJ2-4, with D tentatively TRBD2 (6 bases). Germline V gene sequence: CDR1 MDHEN, CDR2 SYDVKM. The CDR3 spans 14 residues. The ends were cut back, 2 bases at V and 2 bases at J, with 7 bases in the middle. CDR3 protein: CASSLGGTKNIQYF. The DNA for the CDR3 is TGTGCCAGCAGTTTAGGCGGGACCAAAAACATTCAGTACTTC.

The rearrangement joins TRBV28 to TRBJ2-6; no definite D call. This CDR3 has 14 residues. Trimming removed 3 bases from V and 1 base from J, with 4 bases in between. CDR1 and CDR2 from the germline V gene are MDHEN and SYDVKM. The CDR3, as DNA: TGTGCCAGCAGTTTTTGGTCTGGGGCCAACGTCCTGACTTTC. It specifies CASSFWSGANVLTF. Full variable domain (rest looked up from reference TRBV28 and TRBJ2-6): DVKVTQSSRYLVKRTGEKVFLECVQDMDHENMFWYRQDPGLGLRLIYFSYDVKMKEKGDIPEGYSVSREKKERFSLILESASTNQTSMYLCASSFWSGANVLTFGAGSRLTVL.

The V gene is TRBV7-3, the J gene TRBJ2-3; tentative D call: TRBD1 (5 bases). V shed 5 bases and J shed 2 bases, with 17 bases lying between them. In germline, CDR1 is SGHTA, CDR2 FQGTGA. The CDR3 sequence is 16 residues long. This CDR3 is CASSPKTPGPTDTQYF. CDR3 DNA: TGTGCCAGCAGCCCGAAGACCCCAGGGCCCACAGATACGCAGTATTTT.

This clonotype was detected many times. V usage is TRBV6-5 and J usage is TRBJ2-5; D remains unclear. The CDR3 has 15 amino acids. Germline lookup yields CDR1 MNHEY and CDR2 SVGAGI. The V end lost 4 bases, the J end lost 0 bases, and 12 bases lay between the germline ends. CDR3 coding DNA: TGTGCCAGCAGTTCCAAGAACAGATACCAAGAGACCCAGTACTTC. Encoded protein: CASSSKNRYQETQYF.

This chain links TRBV6-9 with TRBJ2-7; 10 bases line up with TRBD2. The CDR3 extends over 17 amino acids. Germline CDR1 and CDR2: MNHGY and SVAAGI. The J segment lost 4 bases and the V segment lost 3 bases, leaving 12 bases of the junction unmatched. The CDR3 is CASSYTSLSGRMYEQYF. CDR3 DNA: TGTGCCAGCAGTTACACCTCCCTTAGCGGGAGGATGTACGAGCAGTACTTC.

This clonotype was counted at least ten times. This rearrangement joins TRBV2 to TRBJ1-5; D unresolved. Per germline, CDR1 SNHLY and CDR2 FYNNEI. V was shortened by 6 bases and J by 1 base, with 16 bases between the two germline ends. There are 16 residues in the CDR3. As DNA, the CDR3 is TGTGCCAGCAGCGGAGACCGGGCAACAAGCAATCAGCCCCAGCATTTT. Protein product: CASSGDRATSNQPQHF.

This clonotype was counted at least ten times. The chain recombines TRBV20-1 with TRBJ2-2, with D perhaps matching TRBD1 (6 bases). Germline V gene sequence: CDR1 DFQATT, CDR2 SNEGSKA (reference sequence). The CDR3 is made up of 13 amino acids. Trimming took 5 bases from V and 7 from J, leaving 14 bases between them. The CDR3 sequence is CSALDSLGGELFF. In nucleotides, the CDR3 is TGCAGTGCTCTGGACAGCCTCGGCGGGGAGCTGTTTTTT.

This clonotype was seen repeatedly, ten times or more. J is TRBJ2-2 and V is TRBV28; D is undetermined. Germline assignment: CDR1 MDHEN and CDR2 SYDVKM. This CDR3 contains 14 residues. V lost 3 bases and J 1 base, leaving 6 bases between the germline ends. CDR3 residues: CASSFAVNTGELFF. For the CDR3, the DNA is TGTGCCAGCAGTTTCGCGGTGAACACCGGGGAGCTGTTTTTT.

This clonotype was recorded only once. In DNA form, the CDR3 reads TGTGCCAGCAGCTTAGACTTTTACAATGAGCAGTTCTTC. It codes for CASSLDFYNEQFF. The chain employs TRBV11-3 and TRBJ2-1, with D unresolved. Germline CDR1 reads SGHNT; CDR2 reads YENEEA. V lost 0 bases and J lost 4, with 4 bases in between. The CDR3 is 13 amino acids.

This clonotype was recorded many times. V usage is TRBV27 and J usage is TRBJ2-7, with D unresolved. Germline loops: CDR1 MNHEY, CDR2 SMNVEV (reference sequence). Trimming left V 6 bases short and J 0 bases short, with 12 bases between. The CDR3 contains 14 residues. The chain's CDR3 is CASRLMGFSYEQYF. The CDR3 DNA reads as TGTGCCAGCAGACTGATGGGGTTCTCCTACGAGCAGTACTTC.

Ten or more counts support this clonotype. The chain has TRBV28 and TRBJ2-7; TRBD2 aligns across 15 bases. This CDR3 is 16 amino acids long. Germline values: CDR1 MDHEN, CDR2 SYDVKM. After removal of 6 bases from V and 6 bases from J, the junction contained 9 bases not matched to a gene. The CDR3 region has the DNA TGTGCCAGCAGCTCCACGGGACTAGCGGGAGGAGTCGAGCAGTACTTC. This sequence encodes CASSSTGLAGGVEQYF.

This clonotype was counted only a few times. This chain connects TRBV12-3 or TRBV12-4 to TRBJ1-5, with D unresolved. CDR3 size: 16 residues. V was cut by 7 bases and J by 3 bases, with 19 bases left in between. CDR3 residues: CASTLNDPRHNQPQHF. The CDR3 coding sequence is TGTGCCAGCACCTTGAACGACCCACGCCACAATCAGCCCCAGCATTTT.